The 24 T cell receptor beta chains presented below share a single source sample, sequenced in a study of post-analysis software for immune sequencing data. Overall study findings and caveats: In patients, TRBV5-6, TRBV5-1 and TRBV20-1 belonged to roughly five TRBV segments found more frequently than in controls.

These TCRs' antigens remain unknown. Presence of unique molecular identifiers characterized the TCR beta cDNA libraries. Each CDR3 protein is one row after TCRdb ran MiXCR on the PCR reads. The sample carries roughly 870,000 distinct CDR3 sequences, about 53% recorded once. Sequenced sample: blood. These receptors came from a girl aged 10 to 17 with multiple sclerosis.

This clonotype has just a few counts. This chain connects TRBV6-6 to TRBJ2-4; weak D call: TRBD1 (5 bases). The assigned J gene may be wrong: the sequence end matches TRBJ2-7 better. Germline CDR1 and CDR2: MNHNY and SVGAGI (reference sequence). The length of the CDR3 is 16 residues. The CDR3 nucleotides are TGTGCCAGCAAAGGTTCGGCAGGGCCATACACTTACGAGCAGTACTTC. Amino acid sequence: CASKGSAGPYTYEQYF.

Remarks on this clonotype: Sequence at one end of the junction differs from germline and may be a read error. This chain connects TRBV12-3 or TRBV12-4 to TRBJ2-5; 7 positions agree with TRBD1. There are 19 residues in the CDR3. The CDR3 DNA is TGTGCCAGCAGTCTCAAGACAGGGACATCCCATCACATACAAGAGGCCCAGTACTTC. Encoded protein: CASSLKTGTSHHIQEAQYF.

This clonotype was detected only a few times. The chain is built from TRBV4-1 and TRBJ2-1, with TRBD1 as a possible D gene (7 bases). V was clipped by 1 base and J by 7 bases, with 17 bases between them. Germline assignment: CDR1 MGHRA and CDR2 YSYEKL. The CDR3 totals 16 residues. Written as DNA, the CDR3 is TGCGCCAGCAGCCAAGGGACAGGTCGCGGGGTGAATGAGCAGTTCTTC. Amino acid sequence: CASSQGTGRGVNEQFF.

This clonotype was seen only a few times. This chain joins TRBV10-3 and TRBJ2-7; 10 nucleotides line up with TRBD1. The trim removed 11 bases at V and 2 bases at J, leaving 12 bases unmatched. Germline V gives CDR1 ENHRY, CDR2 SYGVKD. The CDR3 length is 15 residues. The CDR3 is CAVWKGTGVPYEQYF. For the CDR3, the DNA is TGTGCCGTTTGGAAAGGGACAGGGGTCCCCTACGAGCAGTACTTC.

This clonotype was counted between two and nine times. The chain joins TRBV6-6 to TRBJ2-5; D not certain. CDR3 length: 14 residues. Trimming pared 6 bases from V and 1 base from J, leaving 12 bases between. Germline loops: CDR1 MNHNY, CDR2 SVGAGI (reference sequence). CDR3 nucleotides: TGTGCCAGCAGACCACGCAAAATCCAAGAGACCCAGTACTTC. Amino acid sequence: CASRPRKIQETQYF.

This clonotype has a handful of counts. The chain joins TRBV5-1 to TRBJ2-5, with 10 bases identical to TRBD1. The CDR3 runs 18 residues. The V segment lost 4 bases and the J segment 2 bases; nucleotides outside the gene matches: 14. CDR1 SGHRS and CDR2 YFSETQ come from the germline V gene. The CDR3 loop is CASSRIFRQGAQQETQYF. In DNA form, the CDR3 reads TGCGCCAGCAGCAGAATATTTCGACAGGGGGCTCAGCAAGAGACCCAGTACTTC.

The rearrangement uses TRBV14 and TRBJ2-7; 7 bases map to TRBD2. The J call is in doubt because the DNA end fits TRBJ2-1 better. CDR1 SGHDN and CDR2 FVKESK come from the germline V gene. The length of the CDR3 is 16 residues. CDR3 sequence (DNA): TGTGCCAGCAGCCAACGGCCTGCGGGAGCTTGGTTGGAGCAGTTCTTC. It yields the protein CASSQRPAGAWLEQFF.

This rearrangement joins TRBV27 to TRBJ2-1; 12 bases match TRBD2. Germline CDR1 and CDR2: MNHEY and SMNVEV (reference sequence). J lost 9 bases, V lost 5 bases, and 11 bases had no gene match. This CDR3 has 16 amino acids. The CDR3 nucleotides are TGTGCCAGCAGTCCCTCTAGCGGGGGGGCCCTGGTTGAGCAGTTCTTC. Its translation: CASSPSSGGALVEQFF.

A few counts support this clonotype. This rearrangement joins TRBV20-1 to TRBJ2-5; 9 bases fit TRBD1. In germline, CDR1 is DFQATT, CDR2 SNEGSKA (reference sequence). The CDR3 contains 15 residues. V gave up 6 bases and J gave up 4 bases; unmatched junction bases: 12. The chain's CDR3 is CSAPPGQGDPETQYF. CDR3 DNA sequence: TGCAGTGCCCCGCCGGGACAGGGCGATCCAGAGACCCAGTACTTC.

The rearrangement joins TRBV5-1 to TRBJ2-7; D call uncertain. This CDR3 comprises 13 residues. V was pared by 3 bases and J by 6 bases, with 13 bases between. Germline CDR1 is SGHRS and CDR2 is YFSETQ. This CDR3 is CASSSGWASEQYF. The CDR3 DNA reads TGCGCCAGCAGCTCTGGGTGGGCATCCGAGCAGTACTTC.

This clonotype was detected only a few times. The CDR3 spells CASSPFWEASYNEQFF. The CDR3 nucleotides are TGTGCCAGCAGCCCTTTCTGGGAAGCATCCTACAATGAGCAGTTCTTC. The chain carries TRBV5-5 and TRBJ2-1; no clear D. This CDR3 contains 16 residues. Germline lookup yields CDR1 SGHKS and CDR2 YYEKEE (reference sequence). The V and J ends lost 4 bases and 1 base respectively, with 15 bases between them.

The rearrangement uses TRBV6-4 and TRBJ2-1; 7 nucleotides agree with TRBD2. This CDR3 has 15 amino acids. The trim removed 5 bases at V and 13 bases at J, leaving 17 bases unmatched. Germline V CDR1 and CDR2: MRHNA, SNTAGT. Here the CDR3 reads CASSSEGGPLPHQFF. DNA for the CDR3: TGTGCCAGCAGTTCTGAGGGAGGGCCCCTACCCCACCAGTTCTTC.

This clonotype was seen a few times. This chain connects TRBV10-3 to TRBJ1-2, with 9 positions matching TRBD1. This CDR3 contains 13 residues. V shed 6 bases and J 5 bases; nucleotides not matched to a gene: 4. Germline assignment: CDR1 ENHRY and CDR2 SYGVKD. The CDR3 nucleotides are TGTGCCATCAGCCGGGACAGGGATTATGGCTACACCTTC. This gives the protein CAISRDRDYGYTF.

The CDR3 DNA reads as TGTGCCACCAGTGACGGGAGCAGACGGGAGCAGTTCTTC. Protein: CATSDGSRREQFF. This chain links TRBV24-1 with TRBJ2-1, with a tentative D call TRBD2 (6 bases). The V gene lost 4 bases and the J gene lost 10 bases, with 13 bases spanning the gap. This CDR3 is 13 amino acids long. CDR1 KGHDR and CDR2 SFDVKD come from the germline V gene.

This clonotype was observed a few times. CDR3 residues: CSVEEREVNEQYF. As DNA, the CDR3 is TGCAGCGTTGAAGAAAGGGAGGTCAACGAGCAGTACTTC. V gene TRBV29-1 combines with J gene TRBJ2-7, with D possibly TRBD2 on 6 matching bases. The CDR3 extends over 13 amino acids. The V gene lost 0 bases and the J gene lost 5 bases, with 11 bases spanning the gap. Germline V lookup: CDR1 SQVTM, CDR2 ANQGSEA.

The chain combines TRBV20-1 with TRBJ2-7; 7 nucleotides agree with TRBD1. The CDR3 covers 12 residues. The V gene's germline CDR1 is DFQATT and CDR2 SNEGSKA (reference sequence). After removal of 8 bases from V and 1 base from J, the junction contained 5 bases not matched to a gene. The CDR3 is CSWARGSYEQYF. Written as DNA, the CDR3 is TGCAGTTGGGCCAGGGGGTCCTACGAGCAGTACTTC.

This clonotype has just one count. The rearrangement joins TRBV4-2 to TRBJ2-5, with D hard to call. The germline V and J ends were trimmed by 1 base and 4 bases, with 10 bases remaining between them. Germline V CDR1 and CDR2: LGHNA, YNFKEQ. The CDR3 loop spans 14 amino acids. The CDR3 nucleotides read TGTGCCAGCAGCCAAGGGACGCCGCCAGAGACCCAGTACTTC. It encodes CASSQGTPPETQYF.

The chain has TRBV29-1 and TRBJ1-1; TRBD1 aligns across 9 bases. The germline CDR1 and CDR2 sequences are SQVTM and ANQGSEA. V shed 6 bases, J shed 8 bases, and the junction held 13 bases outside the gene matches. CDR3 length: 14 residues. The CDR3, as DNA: TGCAGCGTATCTAAGACAGGGGGGGGGTTGGAAGCTTTCTTT. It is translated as CSVSKTGGGLEAFF.

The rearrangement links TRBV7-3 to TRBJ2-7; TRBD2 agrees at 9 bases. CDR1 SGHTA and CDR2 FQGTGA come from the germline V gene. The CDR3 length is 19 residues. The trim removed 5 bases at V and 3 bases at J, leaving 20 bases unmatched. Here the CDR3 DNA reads TGTGCCAGCAGCCCCAAGAAACGATCTAGCGGGGTAAAAGACTACGAGCAGTACTTC. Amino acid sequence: CASSPKKRSSGVKDYEQYF.

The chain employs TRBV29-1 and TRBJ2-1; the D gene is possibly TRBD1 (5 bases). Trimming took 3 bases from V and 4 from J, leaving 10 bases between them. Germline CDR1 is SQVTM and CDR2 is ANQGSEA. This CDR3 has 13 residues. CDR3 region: CSVDQGRYNEQFF. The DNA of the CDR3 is TGCAGCGTTGACCAGGGTAGATACAATGAGCAGTTCTTC.

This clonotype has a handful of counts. This chain's CDR3 is CASSIEGHPNSPLHF. CDR3 DNA: TGTGCCAGCAGCATCGAGGGTCACCCCAATTCACCCCTCCACTTT. The chain employs TRBV3-1 and TRBJ1-6; D unclear. The CDR3 covers 15 residues. In germline, CDR1 is LGHDT, CDR2 YNNKEL (reference sequence). Trimming shortened V by 5 bases and J by 7 bases, and 15 bases separated the two germline ends. Complete variable domain (other parts from reference TRBV3-1 and TRBJ1-6): DTAVSQTPKYLVTQMGNDKSIKCEQNLGHDTMYWYKQDSKKFLKIMFSYNNKELIINETVPNRFSPKSPDKAHLNLHINSLELGDSAVYFCASSIEGHPNSPLHFGNGTRLTVT.

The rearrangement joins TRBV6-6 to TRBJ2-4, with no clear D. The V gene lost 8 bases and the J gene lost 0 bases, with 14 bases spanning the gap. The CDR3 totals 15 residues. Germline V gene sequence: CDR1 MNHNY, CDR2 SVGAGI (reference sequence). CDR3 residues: CASFESPLAKNIQYF. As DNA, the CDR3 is TGTGCCAGCTTCGAAAGCCCACTAGCCAAAAACATTCAGTACTTC.

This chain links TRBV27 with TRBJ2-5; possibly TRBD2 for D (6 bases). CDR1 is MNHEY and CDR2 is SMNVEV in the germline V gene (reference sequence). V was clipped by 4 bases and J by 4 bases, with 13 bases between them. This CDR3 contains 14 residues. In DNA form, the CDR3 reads TGTGCCAGCAGTTCGCCGACGCGGGGAGAGACCCAGTACTTC. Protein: CASSSPTRGETQYF.

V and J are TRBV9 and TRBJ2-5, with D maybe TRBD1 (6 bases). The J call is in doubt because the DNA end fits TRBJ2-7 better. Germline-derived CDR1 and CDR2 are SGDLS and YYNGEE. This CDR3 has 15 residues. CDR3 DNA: TGTGCCAGCAGCGTGGGGGCCCTATCTTCTTACGAGCAGTACTTC. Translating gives CASSVGALSSYEQYF.